This T cell receptor (beta chain) was sequenced for a study of T cell changes during pregnancy in multiple sclerosis. Assay: immunoSEQ multiplex PCR; the TCRdb copy retains only in-frame clones and omits some. Counted here are 39,000 or so clones, approximately 94% occurring once; the ten biggest clones make up 8.1%. Germline lookup yields CDR1 SGHRS and CDR2 YFSETQ. The CDR3 spans 17 residues. V was clipped by 0 bases and J by 0 bases, with 13 bases between them. The genes are TRBV5-1 and TRBJ1-5, with TRBD1 as a possible D gene (6 bases). The sequence came from a female donor with multiple sclerosis, enrolled in a pregnancy study. The source was CD8+ T cells from peripheral blood mononuclear cells, collected in the third trimester of pregnancy. The chain's CDR3 is CASSLAKGRGSNQPQHF. The CDR3 DNA reads as TGCGCCAGCAGCTTGGCCAAGGGCAGGGGTAGCAATCAGCCCCAGCATTTT.